This T cell receptor (beta chain) appears in the sequencing data of a study of shared T cell receptors in the human thymus. The table came from immunoSEQ multiplex PCR; TCRdb's copy has only in-frame clones and leaves some out. Of 600,000 to 900,000 clones in the sample, 75% to 90% were seen once. This clone occurred a few times. These same records also appear under a second study, on human thymus T cells.

The sample taken for sequencing was thymocytes. The receptor's source is a girl under two years old with a congenital heart defect.

CDR3 sequence (DNA): TGTGCGGGGGCTGGTTCCGGGGAGCTGTTTTTT. Translating gives CAGAGSGELFF. The rearrangement links TRBV6-1 to TRBJ2-2; maybe TRBD1 (6 bases). Germline assignment: CDR1 MNHNS and CDR2 SASEGT. The CDR3 runs to 11 residues.